A selection of T cell receptor beta chains follows, all from one sample in a study of T cells in Graves' hyperthyroidism and ophthalmopathy. TCRdb reprocessed the multiplex PCR reads via MiXCR and lists one record per CDR3 protein. The sample carries roughly 580,000 distinct CDR3 sequences, under 60% recorded once. Input material: peripheral blood or thyroid tissue (not recorded which). These TCRs come from a woman aged 18 to 35 with Graves' hyperthyroidism. CDR3s include the opening cysteine and the closing phenylalanine or tryptophan. A D gene is named only where the DNA matches it firmly. Rows give clone size only sometimes, using once, few, many, or a class for an expanded clone.

abundance,j_gene,v_gene,d_gene,CDR3aa,CDR3nt
few,TRBJ1-2,TRBV7-9,-,CASSQEAGVYGYTF,TGTGCCAGCAGCCAAGAGGCGGGCGTCTATGGCTACACCTTC
few,TRBJ2-5,TRBV7-2,-,CASSYAGQRKETQYF,TGTGCCAGCAGCTACGCGGGACAGCGCAAAGAGACCCAGTACTTC
-,TRBJ2-5,TRBV2,TRBD1,CASRPGQGEETQYF,TGTGCCAGCAGACCGGGACAGGGAGAGGAGACCCAGTACTTC
-,TRBJ2-5,TRBV7-2,-,CASSLTVGYQETQYF,TGTGCCAGCAGCCTCACGGTCGGGTACCAAGAGACCCAGTACTTC
-,TRBJ1-1,TRBV11-2,-,CASSLGVLLNTEAFF,TGTGCCAGCAGCTTGGGTGTACTTTTGAACACTGAAGCTTTCTTT
few,TRBJ1-2,TRBV7-3,TRBD1,CASSPGQGAYGYTF,TGTGCCAGCAGCCCCGGACAGGGGGCTTATGGCTACACCTTC
few,TRBJ2-7,TRBV7-2,-,CASSPRQLDPYEQYF,TGTGCCAGCAGCCCCAGACAGTTGGACCCCTACGAGCAGTACTTC
-,TRBJ2-7,TRBV2,-,CAARGAYEQYF,TGTGCCGCCCGCGGAGCCTACGAGCAGTACTTC
-,TRBJ1-6,TRBV7-8,TRBD1,CASARTGGNSPLHF,TGTGCCAGCGCACGGACAGGGGGGAATTCACCCCTCCACTTT
few,TRBJ1-3,TRBV7-9,-,CASTHNLQGGNTIYF,TGTGCCAGCACCCATAATCTGCAGGGTGGGAACACCATATATTTT
few,TRBJ2-2,TRBV10-3,TRBD2,CAIRGTSGRNSNTGELFF,TGTGCCATCAGAGGGACTAGCGGGCGAAATTCGAACACCGGGGAGCTGTTTTTT
-,TRBJ2-7,TRBV7-9,-,CASSQDAGTSEQYF,TGCGCCAGCAGCCAAGATGCAGGGACAAGTGAGCAGTACTTC
few,TRBJ1-1,TRBV4-1,-,CASSQEGVTEAFF,TGCGCCAGCAGCCAGGAAGGGGTCACTGAAGCTTTCTTT
-,TRBJ2-5,TRBV20-1,-,CSARDNELQETQYF,TGCAGTGCTAGAGATAACGAGCTCCAAGAGACCCAGTACTTC
-,TRBJ1-1,TRBV19,-,CASSSPRSTEVGTEAFF,TGTGCCAGTAGTTCCCCAAGGAGTACAGAGGTTGGCACTGAAGCTTTCTTT
many,TRBJ1-6,TRBV7-6,-,CASSPFDNSPLHF,TGTGCCAGCAGCCCGTTTGACAATTCACCCCTCCACTTT
many,TRBJ2-7,TRBV29-1,TRBD2,CSVGRTSAYEQYF,TGCAGCGTTGGGAGGACTAGCGCCTACGAGCAGTACTTC
many,TRBJ2-7,TRBV29-1,TRBD2,CSVRPLAGAYEQYF,TGCAGCGTCCGTCCACTAGCGGGAGCTTACGAGCAGTACTTC
many,TRBJ1-2,TRBV2,-,CASTATPSWFYTF,TGTGCCAGCACCGCGACTCCATCCTGGTTCTACACCTTC
many,TRBJ2-5,TRBV24-1,-,CATSAEGTKETQYF,TGTGCCACCAGTGCGGAAGGGACCAAAGAGACCCAGTACTTC
few,TRBJ1-1,TRBV7-2,-,CASSLQLGGPEAFF,TGTGCCAGCAGCCTCCAGTTGGGCGGCCCTGAAGCTTTCTTT
-,TRBJ1-2,TRBV18,TRBD1,CASSGRGTVGYTF,TGTGCCAGCTCAGGCAGGGGGACAGTCGGCTACACCTTC
-,TRBJ1-5,TRBV2,-,CASSEVASWDSSWPQHF,TGTGCCAGCAGTGAAGTGGCTTCCTGGGACTCTTCGTGGCCCCAGCATTTT
-,TRBJ2-7,TRBV19,TRBD1,CASSIDTRGSLGYEQYF,TGTGCCAGTAGTATAGATACCAGGGGGTCTTTGGGCTACGAGCAGTACTTC
many,TRBJ1-2,TRBV7-6,-,CASSLATGGGYTF,TGTGCCAGCAGCTTAGCCACCGGGGGAGGCTACACCTTC
-,TRBJ1-5,TRBV7-9,-,CASSQVQGTQQPQHF,TGTGCCAGCAGCCAAGTTCAGGGAACGCAGCAGCCCCAGCATTTT
-,TRBJ1-4,TRBV11-1,-,CAVLGAREKLFF,TGTGCCGTGCTGGGGGCGAGGGAAAAACTGTTTTTT
many,TRBJ2-7,TRBV10-1,TRBD2,CASSAGLAGGYEQYF,TGCGCCAGCAGCGCGGGACTAGCGGGGGGCTACGAGCAGTACTTC
-,TRBJ1-1,TRBV19,-,CASSIGINTEAFF,TGTGCCAGTAGTATCGGGATAAACACTGAAGCTTTCTTT
-,TRBJ1-1,TRBV20-1,-,CTHTGTANTEAFF,TGCACTCATACCGGGACTGCGAACACTGAAGCTTTCTTT
-,TRBJ2-2,TRBV29-1,TRBD1,CSVWRTGGDTGELFF,TGCAGCGTTTGGAGGACAGGGGGCGACACCGGGGAGCTGTTTTTT
-,TRBJ1-4,TRBV10-3,-,CAISETGSGKLFF,TGTGCCATCAGTGAAACAGGCTCTGGAAAACTGTTTTTT
few,TRBJ1-2,TRBV7-2,-,CASSRGGWQGDGYTF,TGTGCCAGCAGCCGCGGAGGATGGCAGGGCGATGGCTACACCTTC
-,TRBJ2-7,TRBV24-1,TRBD1,CATSDSQGTGFYGQYF,TGTGCCACCAGTGATTCCCAGGGGACAGGGTTCTACGGGCAGTACTTC
-,TRBJ2-6,TRBV25-1,-,CASSNLLGAGANVLTF,TGTGCCAGCAGTAACCTCCTGGGGGCAGGGGCCAACGTCCTGACTTTC
-,TRBJ2-7,TRBV29-1,-,CSVGGAGSLPYEQYF,TGCAGCGTGGGGGGGGCAGGGTCTCTTCCCTACGAGCAGTACTTC
-,TRBJ2-7,TRBV24-1,TRBD2,CATSDSQGTSGRPSLSF,TGTGCCACCAGTGATTCCCAGGGGACTAGCGGGAGGCCGAGTCTGTCCTTC
-,TRBJ1-1,TRBV7-6,-,CASSLGVAWAEAFF,TGTGCCAGCAGCTTGGGGGTTGCTTGGGCTGAAGCTTTCTTT
-,TRBJ2-2,TRBV20-1,TRBD2,CSARVGGTSGTGELFF,TGCAGTGCTAGAGTTGGGGGGACTAGCGGCACCGGGGAGCTGTTTTTT
-,TRBJ2-7,TRBV5-4,TRBD2,CASSLGGGRIYEQYF,TGTGCCAGCAGCTTGGGAGGCGGGAGAATCTACGAGCAGTACTTC
few,TRBJ2-2,TRBV9,-,CASSGGGGGELFF,TGTGCCAGCAGCGGAGGAGGAGGCGGGGAGCTGTTTTTT
once,TRBJ2-7,TRBV20-1,TRBD2,CSARDFSGRDYEQYF,TGCAGTGCTAGAGATTTTAGCGGGAGGGACTACGAGCAGTACTTC
many,TRBJ1-1,TRBV20-1,-,CSADGPDTEAFF,TGCAGTGCTGACGGGCCCGACACTGAAGCTTTCTTT
many,TRBJ1-1,TRBV7-9,-,CASSLAYSTEAFF,TGTGCCAGCAGCTTAGCTTACTCCACTGAAGCTTTCTTT
-,TRBJ1-4,TRBV7-2,-,CASRPSGGKREKLFF,TGTGCCAGCAGACCTTCCGGGGGGAAACGTGAAAAACTGTTTTTT
-,TRBJ2-7,TRBV20-1,TRBD1,CSANRDRVDYEQYF,TGCAGTGCTAACCGGGACAGGGTGGACTACGAGCAGTACTTC
-,TRBJ2-5,TRBV5-1,-,CASSLWGWETQYF,TGCGCCAGCAGCTTGTGGGGGTGGGAGACCCAGTACTTC
-,TRBJ1-4,TRBV19,TRBD1,CASSIHRDRVTEKLFF,TGTGCCAGTAGTATCCATCGGGACAGGGTTACGGAAAAACTGTTTTTT
few,TRBJ1-2,TRBV5-6,-,CASTVGTEYGYTF,TGTGCCAGCACTGTGGGGACGGAGTATGGCTACACCTTC
-,TRBJ2-7,TRBV20-1,TRBD2,CSAASGTSGSETYEQYF,TGCAGTGCCGCATCCGGGACTAGCGGGAGTGAGACCTACGAGCAGTACTTC
-,TRBJ1-6,TRBV7-6,-,CASSRTGTGINSPLHF,TGTGCCAGCAGCCGGACCGGGACGGGGATTAATTCACCCCTCCACTTT
-,TRBJ1-1,TRBV13,TRBD1,CASSIAGGQGWTEAFF,TGTGCCAGCAGTATTGCGGGAGGACAGGGTTGGACTGAAGCTTTCTTT
few,TRBJ1-1,TRBV25-1,-,CASSQGFRGAFF,TGTGCCAGCAGCCAGGGCTTTAGAGGGGCTTTCTTT
many,TRBJ2-2,TRBV29-1,-,CVGGTGELFF,TGCGTAGGGGGCACCGGGGAGCTGTTTTTT
few,TRBJ2-5,TRBV4-1,-,CASSHSGTTGTQYF,TGCGCCAGCAGCCACTCTGGGACGACGGGGACCCAGTACTTC
-,TRBJ2-7,TRBV20-1,TRBD2,CSAALAGGPDEQYF,TGCAGTGCAGCCCTAGCGGGAGGGCCAGACGAGCAGTACTTC
-,TRBJ1-2,TRBV2,-,CASSVAGGGYGYTF,TGTGCCAGCAGTGTAGCGGGGGGTGGCTATGGCTACACCTTC
-,TRBJ1-2,TRBV12-3/TRBV12-4,-,CASSWAALRGYTF,TGTGCCAGCAGTTGGGCTGCTTTGAGGGGCTACACCTTC
few,TRBJ1-2,TRBV7-9,-,CASTAGRHYGYTF,TGTGCCAGCACCGCGGGGAGGCACTATGGCTACACCTTC
many,TRBJ2-5,TRBV2,-,CASGGSQETQYF,TGTGCCAGCGGGGGGAGTCAGGAGACCCAGTACTTC